Listed below are T cell receptor beta chains from one sample, sequenced in a study of T cell responses to AZD1222 COVID-19 vaccine. Sequencing used immunoSEQ multiplex PCR; TCRdb keeps in-frame clones, though not all of them. Of about 200,000 clones listed, roughly nine tenths are singletons. The sequencing here drew on peripheral blood, taken 28 days after the second dose of the MenACWY control vaccine. All receptors derive from an adult who received the MenACWY meningococcal vaccine as a control. Each CDR3 is given with its conserved first and last residue. The order of the fields is J gene, V gene, clone size, D gene, CDR3 DNA, CDR3 protein. D genes are given only for firm matches. Only some rows state a clone size, as once, few, many or a class for expanded clones.

>TRBJ2-2|TRBV10-1|-|TRBD2
TGCGCCAGACGCCCGGGAGGGAGCACCGGGGAGCTGTTTTTT
CARRPGGSTGELFF
>TRBJ2-3|TRBV7-8|-|-
TGTGCCAGCAGCCCTTACGGGAGTCTAGCAGATACGCAGTATTTT
CASSPYGSLADTQYF
>TRBJ1-5|TRBV30|-|-
TGTGCCTGGAGTGTGTCAGGCGGACAGCCCCAGCATTTT
CAWSVSGGQPQHF
>TRBJ2-7|TRBV19|-|TRBD1
TGTGCCAGTAGTACTCGAGGACAGGTGATCACCTACGAGCAGTACTTC
CASSTRGQVITYEQYF
>TRBJ2-7|TRBV27|-|TRBD2
TGTGCCAGCAGTTTCAGAGCGCGGGAGGGCGTATACGCCTACGAGCAGTACTTC
CASSFRAREGVYAYEQYF
>TRBJ1-1|TRBV5-6|few|-
TGTGCCAGCAGCGACGACGGGGTGAACACTGAAGCTTTCTTT
CASSDDGVNTEAFF
>TRBJ1-1|TRBV5-1|-|-
TGCGCCAGCAGCTTGGACGGGGCTTCCGCTGAAGCTTTCTTT
CASSLDGASAEAFF
>TRBJ1-1|TRBV6-5|-|-
TGTGCCAGCCTACATTTCCGGAACACTGAAGCTTTCTTT
CASLHFRNTEAFF
>TRBJ2-1|TRBV11-3|-|TRBD2
TGTGCCAGCAGCCCAATGGTAGCGGGACCGCACAATGAGCAGTTCTTC
CASSPMVAGPHNEQFF
>TRBJ1-5|TRBV18|-|-
TGTGCCAGCTCACCCGCCGGGCTTTTTAGCAATCAGCCCCAGCATTTT
CASSPAGLFSNQPQHF